This T cell receptor (beta chain) is from a study of identical twins. The study, taken as a whole, reports: Abundant beta clonotypes from cord blood bore fewer insertions; memory repertoires lacked this pattern. Weaker excess twin sharing was observed in beta out-of-frame sequences.

This clonotype was seen a handful of times. Its antigen is still unknown. A template switching step contributed a universal primer site, while unique molecular identifiers were present in the cDNA. A single record per CDR3 protein comes from TCRdb applying MiXCR to the 5' RACE reads. The top ten hold 4% of the sample, which has about 240,000 distinct CDR3 sequences, roughly 13% seen once. This same sample was also taken into another study, of yellow fever vaccine responses in identical twins.

The source material was memory (CD45RO+) T cells sorted from blood. The receptor's source is a young woman in good health.

The CDR3 protein is CASSNPGLTSYEQYF. CDR3 nucleotide sequence: TGTGCCAGCAGTAATCCGGGACTAACCTCCTACGAGCAGTACTTC. J is TRBJ2-7 and V is TRBV6-1; 7 nucleotides line up with TRBD2. The length of the CDR3 is 15 residues. Trimming at V came to 5 bases and at J to 0 bases, leaving 7 bases not matched to a gene. Germline lookup yields CDR1 MNHNS and CDR2 SASEGT.